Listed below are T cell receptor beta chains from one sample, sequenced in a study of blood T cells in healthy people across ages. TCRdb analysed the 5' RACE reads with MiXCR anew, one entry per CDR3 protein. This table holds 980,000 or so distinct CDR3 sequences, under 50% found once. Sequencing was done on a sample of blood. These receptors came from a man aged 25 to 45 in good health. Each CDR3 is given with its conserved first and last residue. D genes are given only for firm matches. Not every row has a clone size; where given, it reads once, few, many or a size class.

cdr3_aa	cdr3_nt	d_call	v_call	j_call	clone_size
CASSDLTQETQYF	TGTGCCAGCAGCGACTTGACCCAAGAGACCCAGTACTTC	.	TRBV7-6	TRBJ2-5	.
CSARSDRGSGYEQYF	TGCAGTGCACGGAGCGACAGGGGGAGTGGCTACGAGCAGTACTTC	TRBD1	TRBV20-1	TRBJ2-7	.
CASSSGGNSPYEQYF	TGTGCCAGCAGCTCGGGGGGGAACTCACCCTACGAGCAGTACTTC	TRBD2	TRBV27	TRBJ2-7	.
CSARGDSSYGYTF	TGCAGTGCTAGGGGGGACAGCTCCTATGGCTACACCTTC	TRBD1	TRBV20-1	TRBJ1-2	.
CASSSWDISGPGETQYF	TGTGCCAGCAGTTCCTGGGACATTTCGGGCCCGGGGGAGACCCAGTACTTC	.	TRBV6-2/TRBV6-3	TRBJ2-5	.
CASSLDKAPGAYGYTF	TGTGCCAGCAGCTTAGACAAGGCACCCGGTGCCTATGGCTACACCTTC	.	TRBV7-7	TRBJ1-2	.
CATSDPQGTSTDTQYF	TGTGCCACCAGTGACCCCCAGGGGACGAGCACAGATACGCAGTATTTT	.	TRBV24-1	TRBJ2-3	many
CASRLGGDNSPLHF	TGTGCCAGCAGGTTGGGGGGGGATAATTCACCCCTCCACTTT	.	TRBV27	TRBJ1-6	.
CASSYPKGTGFTEAFF	TGTGCCAGCAGTTACCCGAAGGGGACAGGGTTCACTGAAGCTTTCTTT	TRBD1	TRBV6-2/TRBV6-3	TRBJ1-1	few
CASSLAGLTLEQYF	TGTGCCAGCAGCTTAGCTGGACTAACCCTCGAGCAGTACTTC	.	TRBV7-2	TRBJ2-7	.
CSAPKQGNEQFF	TGCAGTGCACCGAAACAGGGCAATGAGCAGTTCTTC	.	TRBV20-1	TRBJ2-1	few
CAVAAARDEQFF	TGTGCCGTCGCGGCGGCCCGGGATGAGCAGTTCTTC	.	TRBV12-3/TRBV12-4	TRBJ2-1	.
CASSPSGTGTYGNQPQHF	TGTGCCAGCAGCCCCTCCGGGACAGGCACTTATGGCAATCAGCCCCAGCATTTT	TRBD1	TRBV6-1	TRBJ1-5	.
CASSQRGVPSYEQYF	TGCGCCAGCAGCCAAAGGGGAGTTCCTTCCTACGAGCAGTACTTC	.	TRBV4-1	TRBJ2-7	once
CASSQDRQGAGYTF	TGCGCCAGCAGCCAAGATAGGCAGGGGGCTGGCTACACCTTC	TRBD1	TRBV4-1	TRBJ1-2	.
CASSFAGRSTDTQYF	TGTGCCAGCAGTTTCGCGGGACGGAGCACAGATACGCAGTATTTT	.	TRBV27	TRBJ2-3	.
CSARMTTDTQYF	TGCAGTGCTCGCATGACGACAGATACGCAGTATTTT	.	TRBV20-1	TRBJ2-3	.
CASRDTGEKLFF	TGTGCCAGCAGGGACACGGGGGAAAAACTGTTTTTT	.	TRBV25-1	TRBJ1-4	.
CASSQAGTNTGELFF	TGTGCCAGCAGCCAGGCCGGGACAAACACCGGGGAGCTGTTTTTT	.	TRBV7-2	TRBJ2-2	.
CARSVGLRDCEQYF	TGTGCCCGCAGCGTGGGGTTGAGGGATTGCGAGCAGTACTTC	.	TRBV11-2	TRBJ2-7	.
CASSQETGRDRRRYSNQPQHF	TGCGCCAGCAGCCAAGAAACGGGACGGGACAGGCGCCGGTATAGCAATCAGCCCCAGCATTTT	TRBD1	TRBV4-1	TRBJ1-5	.
CASSLGGAQADTQYF	TGTGCCAGCAGCTTAGGTGGCGCCCAAGCAGATACGCAGTATTTT	.	TRBV7-9	TRBJ2-3	once
CASSLVKGVNTEAFF	TGTGCCAGCAGCTTAGTAAAGGGTGTGAACACTGAAGCTTTCTTT	.	TRBV11-2	TRBJ1-1	.
CASSYASGSWITYNEQFF	TGTGCCAGCAGTTACGCTAGCGGGAGTTGGATTACCTACAATGAGCAGTTCTTC	TRBD2	TRBV27	TRBJ2-1	.
CASREDKLTGTGVEKLFF	TGTGCCAGCAGGGAAGACAAACTGACCGGGACAGGGGTCGAAAAACTGTTTTTT	TRBD1	TRBV27	TRBJ1-4	.
CASSQETGAEQYF	TGCGCCAGCAGCCAAGAGACAGGGGCCGAGCAGTACTTC	TRBD1	TRBV4-3	TRBJ2-7	.
CSARVSGAGNQPQHF	TGCAGTGCTAGAGTTAGCGGGGCTGGGAATCAGCCCCAGCATTTT	.	TRBV20-1	TRBJ1-5	few